The T cell receptor (beta chain) described here comes from a study of CXCR3-negative and CXCR3-positive naive CD8 T cells. Points from the study as a whole: Naive cells positive for CXCR3 carried more hydrophobic TRB CDR3s than CXCR3-negative ones.

As to this clonotype: What it recognizes is unknown.

UMI-labeled 5' RACE yielded the TRB cDNA libraries. TCRdb re-called the 5' RACE reads; one entry per CDR3 protein, DNA not given. The sample yields 80,000 to 100,000 distinct CDR3 sequences, of which the top ten take up 0.8% to 0.85%. Germline V gene data show CDR1 as SGHRS and CDR2 as YFSETQ. The CDR3 is 15 residues long. V usage is TRBV5-1 and J usage is TRBJ2-2; TCRdb's assignment of TRBD2 cannot be checked, as there is no DNA. The sequenced sample was naive CXCR3+ CD8+ T cells from blood. Specified subset: CD45RO-CCR7+CD27+CD95- naive CD8+ T cells expressing CXCR3 (TNR3+). The receptor's source is a human donor in good health. Some clones in this sample may be carry-over from other donors' samples. The CDR3 sequence is CASSLRGANTGELFF. The whole variable domain, filled in from reference TRBV5-1 and TRBJ2-2, reads KAGVTQTPRYLIKTRGQQVTLSCSPISGHRSVSWYQQTPGQGLQFLFEYFSETQRNKGNFPGRFSGRQFSNSRSEMNVSTLELGDSALYLCASSLRGANTGELFFGEGSRLTVL.